One sample yielded the 17 T cell receptor beta chains listed below, sequenced in a study of blood T cells in healthy people across ages. Combining a sample-barcoded 5' primer with a J-beta primer mix, a second PCR ran for 7 to 11 cycles. TCRdb independently ran MiXCR on the 5' RACE reads; one entry per CDR3 protein. This sample has around 870,000 distinct CDR3 sequences, with more than 25% found just once. Sequencing was carried out using blood. The receptors derive from an elderly woman in good health.

V is TRBV2 and J is TRBJ1-5; D not certain. V was cut by 6 bases and J by 0 bases, with 15 bases left in between. The germline V gene encodes CDR1 SNHLY and CDR2 FYNNEI. The CDR3 sequence is 16 residues long. The CDR3 loop is CASSHTTGDSNQPQHF. As DNA, the CDR3 is TGTGCCAGCAGCCATACTACCGGGGATAGCAATCAGCCCCAGCATTTT.

The table lists this clonotype with many counts. The chain uses TRBV7-2 and TRBJ1-2; no reliable D call. The V end lost 4 bases, the J end lost 8 bases, and 11 bases lay between the germline ends. The length of the CDR3 is 12 residues. Germline V gene sequence: CDR1 SGHTA, CDR2 FQGNSA. CDR3 nucleotides: TGTGCCAGCAGCTCCCTGGGAGTCGGCTACACCTTC. Protein product: CASSSLGVGYTF.

V gene TRBV7-2 combines with J gene TRBJ2-2, with 7 nucleotides matching TRBD1. The CDR3 has 15 amino acids. The germline CDR1 and CDR2 sequences are SGHTA and FQGNSA. V was pared by 5 bases and J by 3 bases, with 6 bases of the junction left unmatched. CDR3 protein: CASSRTGSHTGELFF. Written as DNA, the CDR3 is TGTGCCAGCAGCCGGACAGGTTCTCACACCGGGGAGCTGTTTTTT.

This clonotype was found many times. V usage is TRBV20-1 and J usage is TRBJ2-5, with 9 positions matching TRBD2. The CDR3 is made up of 14 amino acids. V dropped 2 bases and J dropped 4; count of bases not matched to a gene: 5. Looked up from germline, CDR1 is DFQATT and CDR2 is SNEGSKA (reference sequence). CDR3 sequence reads: CSARFGLARETQYF. CDR3 in DNA: TGCAGTGCTAGATTTGGACTAGCGCGAGAGACCCAGTACTTC.

The chain joins TRBV11-1 to TRBJ2-2; 7 nucleotides match TRBD1. V lost 5 bases, J lost 7 bases, and 10 bases stayed unmatched. Germline CDR1 and CDR2: SGHAT and FQDESV (reference sequence). The CDR3 extends over 15 amino acids. The DNA for the CDR3 is TGTGCCAGCAGCCCCTTCCCCCAGGGGGACGGGGAGCTGTTTTTT. This encodes CASSPFPQGDGELFF. The full variable domain, rest sourced from reference TRBV11-1 and TRBJ2-2, is EAEVAQSPRYKITEKSQAVAFWCDPISGHATLYWYRQILGQGPELLVQFQDESVVDDSQLPKDRFSAERLKGVDSTLKIQPAELGDSAMYLCASSPFPQGDGELFFGEGSRLTVL.

The CDR3 DNA follows: TGCAGTGCTAGGGGGGGCTGGGTACAAGAGACCCAGTACTTC. This sequence encodes CSARGGWVQETQYF. The chain joins TRBV20-1 to TRBJ2-5, with D perhaps being TRBD1 or TRBD2 (6 bases each). V lost 3 bases and J lost 2, with 13 bases in between. Germline assignment: CDR1 DFQATT and CDR2 SNEGSKA (reference sequence). CDR3 length: 14 residues.

The CDR3, as DNA: TGTGCCAGCAGAATAGGGGGCTCCTACAATGAGCAGTTCTTC. Its protein is CASRIGGSYNEQFF. This chain connects TRBV12-3 or TRBV12-4 to TRBJ2-1; a weak D match, TRBD1 (6 bases). There are 14 residues in the CDR3. Trimming pared 6 bases from V and 0 bases from J, leaving 9 bases between.

The sample holds many counts of this clonotype. The CDR3 DNA is TGTGCCAGCAGTTTAGCGTTGTGGACCCAGTACTTC. Translating gives CASSLALWTQYF. The rearrangement uses TRBV12-3 or TRBV12-4 and TRBJ2-5; D unresolved. The V gene lost 0 bases and the J gene lost 7 bases, with 6 bases spanning the gap. CDR3 length: 12 amino acids.

In this sample, this clonotype turned up a few times. Possible read error: a much larger clone is one base away. The chain carries TRBV7-2 and TRBJ2-5; 8 bases match TRBD2. Germline-derived CDR1 and CDR2 are SGHTA and FQGNSA. CDR3 size: 16 residues. J lost 2 bases, V lost 5 bases, and 10 bases had no gene match. CDR3 sequence: CASSPRGAGVQETQYF. CDR3 DNA: TGTGCCAGCAGCCCCCGGGGAGCGGGGGTACAAGAGACCCAGTACTTC.

Notes on this clonotype: The junction departs from the called germline gene at one end, perhaps through a read error. The genes are TRBV18 and TRBJ1-2, with TRBD1 matching 11 bases. The germline CDR1 and CDR2 sequences are KGHSH and LQKENI. This CDR3 region has 18 residues. Here the CDR3 reads CAGSQVGTGGTNSYGYTF. CDR3 sequence (DNA): TGTGCCGGCTCACAGGTCGGGACAGGGGGGACGAATTCCTATGGCTACACCTTC.

This clonotype was counted many times. The V and J genes are TRBV7-9 and TRBJ1-2, with D perhaps TRBD1 (6 bases). The V end lost 5 bases, the J end lost 0 bases, and 13 bases lay between the germline ends. CDR3 length: 15 residues. Germline assignment: CDR1 SEHNR and CDR2 FQNEAQ (reference sequence). DNA of the CDR3: TGTGCCAGCAGCCCCCCACAGGGCCCTAACTATGGCTACACCTTC. Translation: CASSPPQGPNYGYTF.

This clonotype came up a few times. The chain has TRBV27 and TRBJ1-2; no definite D call. The V end lost 5 bases, the J end lost 1 base, and 14 bases lay between the germline ends. Germline V gene lookup returns CDR1 MNHEY and CDR2 SMNVEV (reference sequence). This CDR3 has 15 amino acids. CDR3 residues: CASSQGSRLNYGYTF. DNA for the CDR3: TGTGCCAGCAGTCAAGGTTCACGGCTTAACTATGGCTACACCTTC.

Of note for this clonotype: A much larger clone lies a single base off, so this may be a read error. The CDR3, as DNA: TGTGCCAGCAGCTTGAATAACCTCATGACCACTGAAGCTTTCTTT. This translates into CASSLNNLMTTEAFF. J is TRBJ1-1 and V is TRBV7-2; D is uncertain. Germline V gene data show CDR1 as SGHTA and CDR2 as FQGNSA. The CDR3 runs 15 residues. The V end was cut by 3 bases, the J end by 4 bases, with 15 bases between.

This clonotype was found a few times. This chain uses TRBV6-5 with TRBJ2-2; perhaps TRBD1 as D (6 bases). Germline V gene data show CDR1 as MNHEY and CDR2 as SVGAGI. V lost 5 bases to trimming and J lost 6 bases, with 13 bases between them. The CDR3 loop spans 14 amino acids. CDR3 in amino acids: CASSSTGYAGELFF. In nucleotides, the CDR3 is TGTGCCAGCAGTAGTACAGGGTATGCCGGGGAGCTGTTTTTT.

The chain carries TRBV11-2 and TRBJ1-2; D is unclear. V was shortened by 2 bases and J by 0 bases, with 10 bases between the two germline ends. Germline V CDR1 and CDR2: SGHAT, FQNNGV. This CDR3 is built from 15 residues. For the CDR3, the DNA is TGTGCCAGCAGCTTAACAGACCAAGCTAACTATGGCTACACCTTC. It codes for CASSLTDQANYGYTF.

With respect to this clonotype: This may be a read error, as it is one base from a much larger clone. The DNA for the CDR3 is TGTGCCTGGGCTAGCAGGGGCAGGGAGACCCAGTACTTC. Protein sequence: CAWASRGRETQYF. The rearrangement links TRBV30 to TRBJ2-5; a weak D match, TRBD1 (6 bases). The CDR3 is made up of 13 amino acids. Germline-derived CDR1 and CDR2 are GTSNPN and SVGIG (reference sequence). V lost 5 bases, J lost 5 bases, and 15 bases lay in between. Full variable domain (missing parts from reference TRBV30 and TRBJ2-5): SQTIHQWPATLVQPVGSPLSLECTVEGTSNPNLYWYRQAAGRGLQLLFYSVGIGQISSEVPQNLSASRPQDRQFILSSKKLLLSDSGFYLCAWASRGRETQYFGPGTRLLVL.

V is TRBV6-5 and J is TRBJ1-2; D might be TRBD1 (5 bases). V was shortened by 8 bases and J by 4 bases, with 23 bases between the two germline ends. The CDR3 contains 16 residues. Germline V CDR1 and CDR2: MNHEY, SVGAGI. The CDR3 sequence: CASGRTLSGVSYGYTF. CDR3 nucleotide sequence: TGTGCCAGCGGCAGGACACTCTCTGGGGTTAGCTATGGCTACACCTTC.